This T cell receptor beta chain came from a study of T cell responses to AZD1222 COVID-19 vaccine. The study, taken as a whole, reports: When two AZD1222 doses had been given, Spike-specific TCR breadth and depth rose. Among the donors, most were white British and more were female, and clonal diversity was possibly underestimated.

This clone was detected once. Its antigen is unknown. Germline V lookup: CDR1 DFQATT, CDR2 SNEGSKA (reference sequence). Trimming stripped 6 bases from V and 0 bases from J, with 17 bases between. There are 15 residues in the CDR3. Sequenced by immunoSEQ multiplex PCR; TCRdb stores in-frame clones only, minus some. The sample shows approximately 100,000 clones, around nine tenths of them seen only once. The V gene is TRBV20-1, the J gene TRBJ1-1; perhaps TRBD1 as D (5 bases). Sequences were derived from peripheral blood, sampled on day 0 of AZD1222 vaccination. The TCR sequence derives from an adult in good health. CDR3 loop: CSASPGTKLNTEAFF. CDR3 bases: TGCAGTGCCAGTCCCGGGACCAAGTTGAACACTGAAGCTTTCTTT.